This T cell receptor (beta chain) was sequenced during a study of Graves' ophthalmopathy and Graves' hyperthyroidism (dated by TCRdb to 2016 to 2019). Notes on the research overall: Hyperthyroidism was defined as stable when no progression to ophthalmopathy occurred within 18 months of follow-up. The study used signatures of the TCR beta repertoire to tell Graves' ophthalmopathy apart from Graves' hyperthyroidism and to predict which patients would progress to ophthalmopathy. An independent validation cohort was composed of approximately 19 hyperthyroidism patients and 15 to 17 patients who later progressed from hyperthyroidism to ophthalmopathy. In total, 135 blood samples were TCR-sequenced: 43 ophthalmopathy, roughly 80 hyperthyroidism and about 17 hyperthyroidism-to-ophthalmopathy patients. In roughly six hyperthyroidism patients, the T-cell repertoires found in thyroid tissue were compared with those found in blood. To explore V-J signatures that distinguish ophthalmopathy from hyperthyroidism, a discovery set of about a hundred patients was enrolled, made up of 40 to 45 with ophthalmopathy and under 65 with stable hyperthyroidism. Following sampling, methimazole starting at 30 mg daily was administered to hyperthyroidism patients, and high-dose intravenous methylprednisolone was administered to ophthalmopathy patients. Broader findings and caveats from the paper: Most of the expanded thyroid clonotypes with a frequency above 0.001 were also detected in blood, and it was suggested that the thyroid immune response may be reflected by blood repertoires. No statistical method was used to set the sample size in advance, and the investigators knew which group each participant was assigned to. In validation, the model predicted ophthalmopathy progression with less than 71% sensitivity and roughly 78% specificity; 12 predicted patients were CT-confirmed with GO in a median of approximately six months. In cross-validation, the 13-signature model distinguished ophthalmopathy from stable hyperthyroidism with around 86% sensitivity and around 81% specificity, while in the test set the corresponding values were roughly 80% and 75%.

V is cut by 2 bases and J by 8 bases, and the space between the germline ends is 12 bases. The CDR3 spans 12 residues, from the cysteine through the phenylalanine. Left in the record is the CDR3 DNA by itself, 36 bases read in frame from the first base. CDR1 GTSNPN and CDR2 SVGIG are derived from the germline V gene (reference sequence). TCR beta CDR3 regions were amplified from RNA transcripts for repertoire sequencing. HTBI primers and the Qiagen OneStep RT-PCR kit were used in a first-round RT-PCR, which was followed by a second-round multiplex PCR, size selection and purification. Sequencing of the libraries was carried out on an Illumina HiSeq2000 in paired-end mode with 100 bp reads. As for the original processing: SOAPnuke was used to process the reads, removing any read that contained adapters or uncalled bases, had a mean Phred below 15, or lacked an exact match to the constant primer or identifier. COPE v1.2.5 was used to merge high-quality paired reads. Unique nucleotide sequences were defined as clonotypes and aligned to IMGT TRB V, D and J references using MiTCR v1.1. The analysis was limited to V-J combinations with a frequency above 0.0001, which together covered 99.2% of the repertoires. For each V-J combination, a TCR clonal expansion and chaos score was defined as F50 clonal expansion divided by the chaos observed in the TCRdist matrix. Welch's t-statistics and random forest were used to reduce the features to about twelve V-J combinations, which were then used as input to a naive Bayes classifier. Thyroid-blood repertoire similarity was quantified with the Morisita-Horn index. TCRdb passed the public sequencing reads through fastp at Q25 and MiXCR, retaining productive beta sequences. Merged by CDR3 protein, the rows form single entries marked with the most common genes and DNA. TCRdb, rather than the study authors, made the V and J calls. The sample contains around 1.1 million distinct CDR3 sequences, 35% to 40% of them found a single time. Around 10% of the sample rests with the top ten.

In the case of this clonotype: Its antigen is currently not known. One base away there is no much larger clone; base qualities are not given.

Hyperthyroidism patients were newly diagnosed, were aged 18 to 65 years, and had a disease duration under 2 months. Patients were excluded if they had other autoimmune diseases, uncontrolled infections, pregnancy or lactation. Clinical symptoms, serum thyroxine, TRAb, thyroid ultrasound and orbital computed tomography formed the basis of the diagnosis. Total RNA was extracted with Trizol reagent and quality-checked on an Agilent 2100 Bioanalyzer. The specimen was peripheral blood or thyroid tissue (not recorded which). The sequence joins TRBV30 to TRBJ1-2; the D gene is not confidently resolved. This receptor was taken from an adult man with Graves' hyperthyroidism. The DNA sequence follows: TGTGCCTGGAGTCTCGGACGCGAGGGCTACACCTTC. Translated, this gives CAWSLGREGYTF.